The clone carrying this T cell receptor beta chain has a handful of counts. Its antigen is currently unknown. The germline gene is not matched at one end of the junction; a read error may be the cause. The TCR beta libraries were generated through quantitative 5'-RACE incorporating molecular barcodes. From the 5' RACE reads, TCRdb called clonotypes with MiXCR, one entry per CDR3 protein. Of around 390,000 distinct CDR3 sequences listed, around 22% are singletons. The CDR3 consists of 11 residues. Germline values: CDR1 SQVTM, CDR2 ANQGSEA. The sample is drawn from a study of CD8 T cells in ankylosing spondylitis. Overall study results and limits: Peripheral blood samples showed relatively rare disease-linked clones, and these clones were CD8+. Blood of patients with ankylosing spondylitis appeared to be characterized by a TCR beta motif of eight highly homologous variants. According to the report, clones linked to the disease were significantly enriched in matched synovial fluid samples taken from ankylosing spondylitis patients.

The receptor was derived from a male donor with ankylosing spondylitis. The chain uses TRBV29-1 and TRBJ2-1; TRBD2 might be the D (7 bases). The sequencing sample was made of blood, either unsorted or a sorted T cell fraction (not recorded which). The CDR3 protein is CSVEKGEGWSF. The CDR3 DNA reads TGCAGCGTTGAAAAGGGGGAGGGTTGGTCCTTC.